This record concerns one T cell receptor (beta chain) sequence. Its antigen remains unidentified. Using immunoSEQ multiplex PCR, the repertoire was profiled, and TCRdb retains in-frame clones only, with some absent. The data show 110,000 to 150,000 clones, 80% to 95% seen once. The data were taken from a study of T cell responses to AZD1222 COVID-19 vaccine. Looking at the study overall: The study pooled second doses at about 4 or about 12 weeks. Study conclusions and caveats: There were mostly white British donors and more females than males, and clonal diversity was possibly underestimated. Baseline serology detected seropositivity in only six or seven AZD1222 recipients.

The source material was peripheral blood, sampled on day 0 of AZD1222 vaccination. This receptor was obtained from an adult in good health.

The CDR3 is CASSIFEAYNEQFF. CDR3 sequence (DNA): TGTGCCAGTAGTATCTTCGAAGCCTACAATGAGCAGTTCTTC. This chain joins TRBV19 and TRBJ2-1, with unresolved D. This CDR3 contains 14 residues. The germline CDR1 and CDR2 sequences are LNHDA and SQIVND (reference sequence). The V end lost 3 bases, the J end lost 2 bases, and 8 bases lay between the germline ends.